The T cell receptor (beta chain) described here comes from a study of blood T cell repertoires in COVID-19. About the study: The samples span acute and convalescent COVID-19 from the United States, Italy and Spain. The analysed material was cDNA or gDNA that came from T cells, B-cell-depleted T cells, or PBMCs.

In the original analysis: Amplification of reference gene primers provided the estimated nucleated cell counts. The assay was immunoSEQ multiplex PCR, and TCRdb's table has in-frame clones only and misses some. The V and J calls and clone size were taken over from that table, and D and trimming were inferred from the DNA. The data contain around 350,000 clones, about 87% of them singletons. CDR1 and CDR2 (germline): SGHVS, FQNEAQ. The CDR3 is made up of 15 amino acids. J was trimmed by 1 base and V by 5 bases; bases with no gene match: 5. The chain combines TRBV7-8 with TRBJ1-5, with 7 bases matching TRBD1. Sequencing was carried out using peripheral blood. This TCR was recovered from a human donor in a cohort sampled during active COVID-19. CDR3 coding DNA: TGTGCCAGCAGCCCCAGGGGGTACAGCAATCAGCCCCAGCATTTT. Protein: CASSPRGYSNQPQHF. The complete variable domain, with remaining parts taken from reference TRBV7-8 and TRBJ1-5, reads GAGVSQSPRYKVAKRGQDVALRCDPISGHVSLFWYQQALGQGPEFLTYFQNEAQLDKSGLPSDRFFAERPEGSVSTLKIQRTQQEDSAVYLCASSPRGYSNQPQHFGDGTRLSIL.